The entry that follows covers one T cell receptor (beta chain) sequence. Every subset's genomic DNA went evenly onto several immunoSEQ plates. Profiled with immunoSEQ multiplex PCR; TCRdb holds only in-frame clones, not every one. The sample records millions of clones, less than 95% being singletons. CD45RO-negative, CCR7-positively selected cells formed the naive CD8 fraction, excluding terminally differentiated effector memory CD45RA+ cells. This sample is drawn from a study of shared clonotypes between healthy human individuals. The length of the CDR3 is 13 residues. The V end lost 4 bases, the J end lost 2 bases, and 9 bases lay between the germline ends. Germline values: CDR1 SGDLS, CDR2 YYNGEE.

V is TRBV9 and J is TRBJ1-2; D uncertain. The specimen was naive CD8+ T cells sorted from blood. This sequence was found in a man between 18 and 35 years old in good health. This chain's CDR3 is CASSSAENYGYTF. CDR3 bases: TGTGCCAGCAGCAGTGCGGAGAACTATGGCTACACCTTC.